This T cell receptor beta chain was captured in a study of metastatic and nonmetastatic thyroid tumors. The wider study: Repertoires from malignant and benign thyroid patients were compared across blood and tumor or nodule tissue. Regarding the study as a whole: Across blood and tumor, TCR beta diversity in malignant thyroid tumors was reportedly significantly higher than in benign nodules.

Treatment of any kind had been given to no patient before thyroid surgery. Notes on this clone: Its antigen is unknown. One end of the junction varies from germline; a read error may be responsible.

TCRdb reanalyzed the PCR reads with MiXCR. This sample has about 30,000 clones, with approximately 25% found just once. Sequenced sample: blood. This sequence originates from a female donor with papillary thyroid cancer or a benign thyroid nodule (not recorded which). Some clones in this sample may be carry-over from other donors' samples.

The CDR3 loop is CGSSYLSTASYDQYF. The CDR3 nucleotides are TGTGGCAGCAGTTACTTGTCTACGGCTTCCTACGATCAGTACTTC. The rearrangement uses TRBV6-5 and TRBJ2-7, with D unclear. From germline, CDR1 is MNHEY and CDR2 SVGAGI. The CDR3 totals 15 residues.